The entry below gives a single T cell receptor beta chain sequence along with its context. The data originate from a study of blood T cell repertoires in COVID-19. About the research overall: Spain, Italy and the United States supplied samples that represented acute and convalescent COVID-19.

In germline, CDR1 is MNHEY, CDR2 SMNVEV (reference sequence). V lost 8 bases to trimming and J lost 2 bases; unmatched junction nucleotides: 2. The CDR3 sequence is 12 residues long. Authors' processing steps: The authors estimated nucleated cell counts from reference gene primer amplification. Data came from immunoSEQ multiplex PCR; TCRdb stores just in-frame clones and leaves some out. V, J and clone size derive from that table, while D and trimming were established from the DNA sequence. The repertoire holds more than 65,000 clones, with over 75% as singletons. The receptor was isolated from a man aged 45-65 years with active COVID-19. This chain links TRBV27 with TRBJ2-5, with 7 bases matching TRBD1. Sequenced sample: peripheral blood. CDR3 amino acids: CASQTGQETQYF. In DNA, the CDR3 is TGTGCCAGCCAGACAGGGCAAGAGACCCAGTACTTC.